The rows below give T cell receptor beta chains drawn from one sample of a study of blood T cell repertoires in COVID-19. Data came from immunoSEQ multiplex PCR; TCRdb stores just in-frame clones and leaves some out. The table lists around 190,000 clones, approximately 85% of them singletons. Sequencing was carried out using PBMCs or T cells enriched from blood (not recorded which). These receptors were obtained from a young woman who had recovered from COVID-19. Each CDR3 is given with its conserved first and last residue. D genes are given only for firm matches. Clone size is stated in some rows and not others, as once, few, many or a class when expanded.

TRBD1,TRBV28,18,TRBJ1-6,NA,TGTGCCAGCAGTTCCGGGACAGGGGGCCGATTCGGCAATTCACCCCTCCACTTT,CASSSGTGGRFGNSPLHF
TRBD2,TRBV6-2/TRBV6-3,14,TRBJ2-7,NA,TGTGCCAGCAGTTCTAGCGGGGGTGGAGACGAGCAGTACTTC,CASSSSGGGDEQYF
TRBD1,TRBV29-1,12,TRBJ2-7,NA,TGCAGCGTGGGGGGACAGGCCTACGAGCAGTACTTC,CSVGGQAYEQYF
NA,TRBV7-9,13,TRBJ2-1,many,TGTGCCAGCACCCCGCGCGGCTACAATGAGCAGTTCTTC,CASTPRGYNEQFF
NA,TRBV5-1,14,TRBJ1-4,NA,TGCGCCAGCAGCTGGTACAGCCCTTATGAAAAACTGTTTTTT,CASSWYSPYEKLFF
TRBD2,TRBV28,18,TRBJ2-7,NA,TGTGCCAGCAGTCCCGAAACTAGCGGCAGGTACTTCTCCTACGAGCAGTACTTC,CASSPETSGRYFSYEQYF
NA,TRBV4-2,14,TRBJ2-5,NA,TGTGCCAGCAGCCCCCTGGAGGCGGGGGAGACCCAGTACTTC,CASSPLEAGETQYF
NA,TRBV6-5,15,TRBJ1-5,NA,TGTGCCAGCAGGGGCGGAGGGTGGGCTGATCAGCCCCAGCATTTT,CASRGGGWADQPQHF
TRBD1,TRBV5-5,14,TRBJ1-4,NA,TGTGCCAGCAGCATGACAGGGACTAATGAAAAACTGTTTTTT,CASSMTGTNEKLFF
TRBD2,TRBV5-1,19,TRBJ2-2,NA,TGCGCCAGCAGCTCTAGAACCGGGACTAGCGGGAGGAACACCGGGGAGCTGTTTTTT,CASSSRTGTSGRNTGELFF
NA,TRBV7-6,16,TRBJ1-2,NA,TGTGCCAGCAGCTTAGTCTCGGGGGGGGAGAGCTATGGCTACACCTTC,CASSLVSGGESYGYTF
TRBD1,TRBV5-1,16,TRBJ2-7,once,TGCGCCAGCAGCTTGGAGGTGGGGACAGGTTCGGAAGAGCAGTACTTC,CASSLEVGTGSEEQYF
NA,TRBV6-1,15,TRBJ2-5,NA,TGTGCCAGCACTGAAGGGAGAGGGTGGGGAGAGACCCAGTACTTC,CASTEGRGWGETQYF
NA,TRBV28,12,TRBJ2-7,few,TGTGCCAGCGGGGGAGGTACCTACGAGCAGTACTTC,CASGGGTYEQYF
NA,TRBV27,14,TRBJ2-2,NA,TGTGCCAGCAGTGGAGGGGCGGGTGTCGGGGAGCTGTTTTTT,CASSGGAGVGELFF
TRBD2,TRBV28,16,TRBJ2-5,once,TGTGCCAGCAGTCTCGGACTAGCGGGAGCCCCGGGGACCCAGTACTTC,CASSLGLAGAPGTQYF
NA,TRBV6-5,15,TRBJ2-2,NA,TGTGCCAGCAGTTACGATGGGAGGAACACCGGGGAGCTGTTTTTT,CASSYDGRNTGELFF
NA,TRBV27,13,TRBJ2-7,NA,TGTGCCAGCAGACGGTTAGACTTCGACGAGCAGTACTTC,CASRRLDFDEQYF